This TCR beta chain was identified during a study of T cell changes during pregnancy in multiple sclerosis. TCRdb's copy holds only in-frame clones and misses some; the assay was immunoSEQ multiplex PCR. This table holds over 50,000 clones, almost 95% found once. The specimen comprised CD4+ T cells from peripheral blood mononuclear cells, sampled in the third trimester of pregnancy. This TCR came from a female donor with multiple sclerosis, enrolled in a pregnancy study.

CDR3 DNA: TGTGCCAGCAGCCACACCCAGGGGCGGAACACTGAAGCTTTCTTT. Translating gives CASSHTQGRNTEAFF. The chain is built from TRBV6-6 and TRBJ1-1; D is perhaps TRBD1 (6 bases). This CDR3 is built from 15 residues. Between the trimmed V and J ends, which lost 6 bases and 1 base, there was a span of 15 bases. The germline gives CDR1 MNHNY, CDR2 SVGAGI (reference sequence).